This entry lists 8 T cell receptor beta chains sequenced from one sample in a study of vaccination and CD4 T cells after COVID-19. Treatment: approximately 10-day PBMC culture with coronavirus spike peptide pools or control peptides (ViraFEST assay). These receptors have no identified antigens. Researchers used the Oncomine TCR Beta short-read assay to sequence DNA from cultured CD4+ T cells. TCRdb recomputed calls from the PCR reads with MiXCR, one row per CDR3 protein. Here the sample spans about 15,000 distinct CDR3 sequences, about a third being singletons. Sequencing input: cultured CD4+ T cells from blood. These receptors came from a human donor with COVID-19.

Notes on this clonotype: The junction departs from germline at one end; a sequencing error may be responsible. This sequence joins TRBV18 and TRBJ2-7; D not certain. This CDR3 region has 14 residues. The germline CDR1 and CDR2 sequences are KGHSH and LQKENI. The DNA of the CDR3 is TGTGCTAGCTCACCGGCCACCACCCCCTACGAGCAGTACTTC. Its protein is CASSPATTPYEQYF.

Concerning this clonotype: The junction and the germline gene differ at one end; a read error may be behind it. The rearrangement links TRBV4-3 to TRBJ2-5; 9 bases align to TRBD2. The CDR3 is made up of 15 amino acids. The germline V gene encodes CDR1 LGHNA and CDR2 YSLEER. The chain's CDR3 is CASSPRGSGGEPQYF. CDR3 sequence (DNA): TGCGCCAGCAGCCCCCGGGGTAGCGGGGGAGAGCCCCAGTACTTC.

This clonotype was seen a few times. This chain links TRBV20-1 with TRBJ2-3; 9 bases line up with TRBD2. J gave up 6 bases and V 0 bases, and 7 bases lay outside the gene matches. Germline V gene sequence: CDR1 DFQATT, CDR2 SNEGSKA (reference sequence). The CDR3 is 15 residues long. CDR3 coding DNA: TGCAGTGCTAGAGATCCAGCGGGGGGCCCGGATACGCAGTATTTT. Translation: CSARDPAGGPDTQYF.

The V call is TRBV28, the J call TRBJ1-4; D unresolved. V lost 4 bases, J lost 8 bases, and 17 bases lay in between. CDR3 size: 15 residues. CDR1 and CDR2 (germline): MDHEN, SYDVKM. In nucleotides, the CDR3 is TGTGCCAGCAGTTCGCAGGACCCCTGGAACGAAAAACTGTTTTTT. It encodes CASSSQDPWNEKLFF.

This rearrangement joins TRBV7-2 to TRBJ1-5; D perhaps matches TRBD1 (6 bases). CDR1 and CDR2 from the germline V gene are SGHTA and FQGNSA. V was pared by 7 bases and J by 2 bases, with 12 bases between. The CDR3 consists of 14 residues. In DNA, the CDR3 is TGTGCCAGCACCCAGGCAGGGGGCAATCAGCCCCAGCATTTT. Its protein product is CASTQAGGNQPQHF. The variable domain in full, with the rest retrieved from reference TRBV7-2 and TRBJ1-5, is GAGVSQSPSNKVTEKGKDVELRCDPISGHTALYWYRQSLGQGLEFLIYFQGNSAPDKSGLPSDRFSAERTGGSVSTLTIQRTQQEDSAVYLCASTQAGGNQPQHFGDGTRLSIL.

As regards this clonotype: This may be a read error, as it is one base from a much larger clone. DNA for the CDR3: TGTACCAGCAGTTACTCGAGCACTGAAGCTTTCTTT. The encoded protein is CTSSYSSTEAFF. The chain employs TRBV6-5 and TRBJ1-1; D call uncertain. There are 12 residues in the CDR3. Germline CDR1 and CDR2: MNHEY and SVGAGI.

The rearrangement uses TRBV20-1 and TRBJ2-7, with TRBD1 identical over 7 bases. V trimming: 4 bases; J trimming: 2 bases; junction bases outside the gene matches: 8. Per germline, CDR1 DFQATT and CDR2 SNEGSKA (reference sequence). The CDR3 is made up of 14 amino acids. CDR3 DNA sequence: TGCAGTGCTACTACCCCCCAGGGGGCCTACGAGCAGTACTTC. It specifies CSATTPQGAYEQYF.

The chain employs TRBV7-9 and TRBJ2-2; TRBD1 might be the D (5 bases). Germline V CDR1 and CDR2: SEHNR, FQNEAQ (reference sequence). The CDR3 totals 14 residues. V lost 5 bases and J 3 bases, leaving 10 bases between the germline ends. As DNA, the CDR3 is TGTGCCAGCAGCAGGGGCAAGGACACCGGGGAGCTGTTTTTT. Its translation: CASSRGKDTGELFF.